This TCR beta chain stems from a study of response to subunit inactivated influenza vaccine. TCRdb independently ran MiXCR on the RT-PCR reads; one entry per CDR3 protein. This table has about 310,000 distinct CDR3 sequences, roughly 22% appearing once. CDR1 SQVTM and CDR2 ANQGSEA come from the germline V gene. J was trimmed by 3 bases and V by 6 bases; bases with no gene match: 2. This CDR3 comprises 13 residues. The sample in question was PBMCs from blood, obtained approximately 20 months after vaccination. The chain is built from TRBV29-1 and TRBJ2-7; 13 bases line up with TRBD2. The origin of this receptor is a man in his fifties or sixties who received an inactivated influenza vaccine. Written as DNA, the CDR3 is TGCAGCGTCGGGACTAGCGGGGACTACGAGCAGTACTTC. This sequence encodes CSVGTSGDYEQYF.